This TCR beta chain appears in the sequencing data of a study of neurological immune-mediated disorders. About the study: In a group of around 35 multiple sclerosis patients, some 31 had the relapsing-remitting type and 3 had the secondary progressive type. General observations from the study: Private repertoires in all groups were suggested by the absence of shared CDR3 amino acid sequences among expanded clones across subjects. With the multiple sclerosis repertoire cluster, none of the clinical or MRI features showed an association.

This clonotype was detected ten times or more. What it binds is unknown. The authors produced cDNA by 5'RACE using 10-nucleotide random UMIs. MiXCR, applied by TCRdb to the 5' RACE reads, yields one record per CDR3 protein. The sample shows around 64,000 distinct CDR3 sequences, 3% to 4% of them seen only once. Sequenced sample: PBMCs. The clonotype was recovered from a woman between 50 and 59 years old with multiple sclerosis.

CDR3 sequence reads: CASGPIAGTYEQYF. The CDR3 bases are TGTGCCAGCGGACCGATAGCGGGGACCTACGAGCAGTACTTC. The V and J genes are TRBV7-9 and TRBJ2-7, with 8 bases aligning to TRBD2. Germline V lookup: CDR1 SEHNR, CDR2 FQNEAQ (reference sequence). This CDR3 is 14 amino acids long. Germline trimming cut 8 bases from V and 2 bases from J; bases unmatched to any gene: 8.